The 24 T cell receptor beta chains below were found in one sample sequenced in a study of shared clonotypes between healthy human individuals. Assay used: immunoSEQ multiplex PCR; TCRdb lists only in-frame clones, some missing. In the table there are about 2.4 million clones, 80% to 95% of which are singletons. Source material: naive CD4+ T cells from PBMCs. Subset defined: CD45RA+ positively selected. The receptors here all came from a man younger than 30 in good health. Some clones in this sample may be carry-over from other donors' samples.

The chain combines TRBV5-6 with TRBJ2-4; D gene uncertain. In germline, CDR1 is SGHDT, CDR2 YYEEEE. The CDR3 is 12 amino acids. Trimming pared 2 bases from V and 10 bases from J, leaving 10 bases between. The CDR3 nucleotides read TGTGCCAGCAGCTTAAAGGATTTGATTCAGTACTTC. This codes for CASSLKDLIQYF.

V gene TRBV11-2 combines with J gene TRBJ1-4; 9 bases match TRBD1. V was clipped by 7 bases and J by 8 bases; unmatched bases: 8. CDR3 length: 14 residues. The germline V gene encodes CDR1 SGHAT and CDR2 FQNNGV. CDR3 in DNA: TGTGCCAGCACCACAGGGGGCGCCGGGGAAAAACTGTTTTTT. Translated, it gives CASTTGGAGEKLFF.

The CDR3 loop is CASSPTERVNTGELFF. Here the CDR3 DNA reads TGCGCCAGCAGCCCTACAGAGCGGGTGAACACCGGGGAGCTGTTTTTT. V usage is TRBV4-1 and J usage is TRBJ2-2; possibly TRBD2 for D (6 bases). The CDR3 spans 16 residues. Trimming removed 4 bases from V and 1 base from J, with 13 bases in between. Germline V gene sequence: CDR1 MGHRA, CDR2 YSYEKL.

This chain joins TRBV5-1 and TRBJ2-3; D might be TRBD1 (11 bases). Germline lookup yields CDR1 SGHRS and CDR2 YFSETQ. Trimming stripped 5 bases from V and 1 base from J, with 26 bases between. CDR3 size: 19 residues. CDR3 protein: CASSPRGTGGLARTDTQYF. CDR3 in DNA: TGCGCCAGCAGTCCCAGGGGGACAGGGGGACTAGCGCGCACAGATACGCAGTATTTT.

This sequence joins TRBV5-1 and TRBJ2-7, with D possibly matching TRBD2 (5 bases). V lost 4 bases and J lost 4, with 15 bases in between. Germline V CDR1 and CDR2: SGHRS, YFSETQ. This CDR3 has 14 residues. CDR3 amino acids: CASSPGNSYYEQYF. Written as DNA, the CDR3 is TGCGCCAGCAGCCCGGGGAATTCCTATTACGAGCAGTACTTC.

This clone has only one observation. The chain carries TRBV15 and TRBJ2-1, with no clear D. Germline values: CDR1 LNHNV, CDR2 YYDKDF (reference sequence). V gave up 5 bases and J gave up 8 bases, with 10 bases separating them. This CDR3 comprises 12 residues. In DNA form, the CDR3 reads TGTGCCACCAGCGGTCGGTGGGATGAGCAGTTCTTC. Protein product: CATSGRWDEQFF.

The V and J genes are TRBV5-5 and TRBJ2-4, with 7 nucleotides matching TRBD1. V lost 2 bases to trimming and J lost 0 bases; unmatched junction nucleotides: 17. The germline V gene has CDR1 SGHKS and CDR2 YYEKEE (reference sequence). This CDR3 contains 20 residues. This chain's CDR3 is CASSFLTGTALSVAKNIQYF. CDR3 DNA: TGTGCCAGCAGCTTCTTGACCGGGACAGCCTTATCCGTAGCCAAAAACATTCAGTACTTC.

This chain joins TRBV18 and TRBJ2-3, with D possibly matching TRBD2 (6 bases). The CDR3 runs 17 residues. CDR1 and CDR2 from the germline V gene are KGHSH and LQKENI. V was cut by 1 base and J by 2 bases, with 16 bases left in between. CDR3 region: CASSPLLAEPDTDTQYF. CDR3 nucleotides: TGTGCCAGCTCACCACTCTTAGCGGAACCAGACACAGATACGCAGTATTTT.

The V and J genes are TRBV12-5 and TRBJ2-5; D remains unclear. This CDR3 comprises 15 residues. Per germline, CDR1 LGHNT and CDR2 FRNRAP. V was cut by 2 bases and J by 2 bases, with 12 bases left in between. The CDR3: CASGLIDGFQETQYF. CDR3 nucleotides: TGTGCTAGTGGTTTGATTGACGGGTTTCAAGAGACCCAGTACTTC.

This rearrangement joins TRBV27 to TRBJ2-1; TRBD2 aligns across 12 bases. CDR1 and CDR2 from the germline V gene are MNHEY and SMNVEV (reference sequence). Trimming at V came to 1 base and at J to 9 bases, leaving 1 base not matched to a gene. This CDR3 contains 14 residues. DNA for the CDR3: TGTGCCAGCAGTTTATTGGGACTAGCGGGTGAGCAGTTCTTC. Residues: CASSLLGLAGEQFF.

In DNA form, the CDR3 reads TGCGCCAGCAGCCAAGTTACAACAGGCCCTAGGGGGGAGCAGTACTTC. Its protein product is CASSQVTTGPRGEQYF. The chain joins TRBV4-1 to TRBJ2-7, with a possible D match to TRBD1 (6 bases). The CDR3 totals 16 residues. The V gene's germline CDR1 is MGHRA and CDR2 YSYEKL. Trimming took off 1 base at V and 7 bases at J, with 20 bases between the two ends.

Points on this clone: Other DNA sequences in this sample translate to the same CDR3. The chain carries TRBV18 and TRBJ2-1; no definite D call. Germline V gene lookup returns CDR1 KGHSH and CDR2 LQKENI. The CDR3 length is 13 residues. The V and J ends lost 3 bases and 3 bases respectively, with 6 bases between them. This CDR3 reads CASSPAVYNEQFF. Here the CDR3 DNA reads TGTGCCAGCTCACCCGCAGTCTACAATGAGCAGTTCTTC.

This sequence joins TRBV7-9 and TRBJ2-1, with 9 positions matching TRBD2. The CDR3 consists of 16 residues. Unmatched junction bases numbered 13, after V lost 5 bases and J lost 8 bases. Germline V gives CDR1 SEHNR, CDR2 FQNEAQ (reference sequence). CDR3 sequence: CASSELGSGRRDEQFF. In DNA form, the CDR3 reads TGTGCCAGCAGCGAGCTGGGGAGCGGGAGGAGGGATGAGCAGTTCTTC.

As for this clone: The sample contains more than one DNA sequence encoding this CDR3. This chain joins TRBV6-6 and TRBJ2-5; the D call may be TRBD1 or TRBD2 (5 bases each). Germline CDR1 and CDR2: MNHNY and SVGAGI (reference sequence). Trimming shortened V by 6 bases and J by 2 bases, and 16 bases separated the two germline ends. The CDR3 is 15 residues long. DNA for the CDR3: TGTGCCAGCAGCTACCGGATGGGGGTACAAGAGACCCAGTACTTC. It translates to CASSYRMGVQETQYF.

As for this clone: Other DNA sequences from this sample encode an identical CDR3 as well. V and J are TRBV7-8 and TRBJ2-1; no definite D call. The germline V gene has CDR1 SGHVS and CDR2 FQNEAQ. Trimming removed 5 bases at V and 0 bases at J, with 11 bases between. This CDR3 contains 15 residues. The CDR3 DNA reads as TGTGCCAGCAGCCCTCTCGCAGGCTCCTACAATGAGCAGTTCTTC. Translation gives CASSPLAGSYNEQFF. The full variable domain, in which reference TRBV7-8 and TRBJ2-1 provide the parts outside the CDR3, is GAGVSQSPRYKVAKRGQDVALRCDPISGHVSLFWYQQALGQGPEFLTYFQNEAQLDKSGLPSDRFFAERPEGSVSTLKIQRTQQEDSAVYLCASSPLAGSYNEQFFGPGTRLTVL.

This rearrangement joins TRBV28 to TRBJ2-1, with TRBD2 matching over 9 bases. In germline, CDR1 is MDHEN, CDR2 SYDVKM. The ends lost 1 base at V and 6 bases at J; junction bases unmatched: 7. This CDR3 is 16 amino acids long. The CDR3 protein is CASSLFGSGSGNEQFF. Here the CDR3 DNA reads TGTGCCAGCAGTTTATTCGGTAGCGGGAGTGGCAATGAGCAGTTCTTC. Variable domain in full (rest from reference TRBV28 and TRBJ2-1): DVKVTQSSRYLVKRTGEKVFLECVQDMDHENMFWYRQDPGLGLRLIYFSYDVKMKEKGDIPEGYSVSREKKERFSLILESASTNQTSMYLCASSLFGSGSGNEQFFGPGTRLTVL.

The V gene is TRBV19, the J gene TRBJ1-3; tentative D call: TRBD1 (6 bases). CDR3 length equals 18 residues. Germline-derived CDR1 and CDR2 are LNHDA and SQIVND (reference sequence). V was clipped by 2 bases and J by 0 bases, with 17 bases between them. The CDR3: CASSIQFGQPASGNTIYF. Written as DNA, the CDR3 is TGTGCCAGTAGTATACAATTTGGACAGCCTGCCTCTGGAAACACCATATATTTT.

CDR3 region: CASSEGQGAVGGANVLTF. CDR3 nucleotides: TGTGCCAGCAGCGAGGGACAGGGGGCTGTAGGTGGGGCCAACGTCCTGACTTTC. The V and J genes are TRBV7-2 and TRBJ2-6; 12 bases are shared with TRBD1. CDR1 and CDR2 from the germline V gene are SGHTA and FQGNSA. With V trimmed by 5 bases and J by 3 bases, 8 bases remained unmatched. The CDR3 has 18 amino acids.

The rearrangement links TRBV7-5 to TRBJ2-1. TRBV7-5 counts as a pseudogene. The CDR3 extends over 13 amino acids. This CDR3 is CVRRHPVHNEQFF. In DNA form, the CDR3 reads TGTGTCAGAAGGCATCCCGTGCACAATGAGCAGTTCTTC.

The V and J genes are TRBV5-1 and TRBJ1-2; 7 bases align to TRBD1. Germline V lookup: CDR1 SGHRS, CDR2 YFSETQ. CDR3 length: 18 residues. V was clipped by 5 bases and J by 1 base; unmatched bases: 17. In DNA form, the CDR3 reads TGCGCCAGCAGTTCACCCGCCGGGACAGACAATTTTAACTATGGCTACACCTTC. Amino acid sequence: CASSSPAGTDNFNYGYTF.

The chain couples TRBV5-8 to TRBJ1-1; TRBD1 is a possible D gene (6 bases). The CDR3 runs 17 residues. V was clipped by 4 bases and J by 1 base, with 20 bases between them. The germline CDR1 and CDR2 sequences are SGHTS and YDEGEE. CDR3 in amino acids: CASSHNSWGQKNTEAFF. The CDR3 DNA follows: TGTGCCAGCAGCCACAACTCCTGGGGGCAGAAGAACACTGAAGCTTTCTTT. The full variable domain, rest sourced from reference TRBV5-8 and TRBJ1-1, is EAGVTQSPTHLIKTRGQQATLRCSPISGHTSVYWYQQALGLGLQFLLWYDEGEERNRGNFPPRFSGRQFPNYSSELNVNALELEDSALYLCASSHNSWGQKNTEAFFGQGTRLTVV.

The CDR3: CASSESSALNTEAFF. For the CDR3, the DNA is TGCGCCAGCAGTGAGTCATCAGCGCTGAACACTGAAGCTTTCTTT. J is TRBJ1-1 and V is TRBV10-1; D gene unclear. The CDR3 is 15 amino acids. The ends were cut back, 0 bases at V and 0 bases at J, with 8 bases in the middle. Germline values: CDR1 WNHNN, CDR2 SYGVQD (reference sequence).

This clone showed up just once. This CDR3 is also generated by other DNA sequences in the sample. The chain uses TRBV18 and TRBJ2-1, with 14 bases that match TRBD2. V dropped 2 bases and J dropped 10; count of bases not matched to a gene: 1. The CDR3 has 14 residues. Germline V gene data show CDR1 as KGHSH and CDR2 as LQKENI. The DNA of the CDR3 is TGTGCCAGCTCACCAGGACTAGCGGGAGGCGAGCAGTTCTTC. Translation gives CASSPGLAGGEQFF.

CDR3 region: CASRGLAGGKNIQYF. In DNA form, the CDR3 reads TGTGCCAGCAGGGGACTAGCGGGAGGAAAAAACATTCAGTACTTC. J is TRBJ2-4 and V is TRBV6-5; TRBD2 agrees at 15 bases. Germline CDR1 reads MNHEY; CDR2 reads SVGAGI. The CDR3 consists of 15 residues. The junction had 1 base not matched to a gene; V was cut back by 6 bases and J by 4 bases.